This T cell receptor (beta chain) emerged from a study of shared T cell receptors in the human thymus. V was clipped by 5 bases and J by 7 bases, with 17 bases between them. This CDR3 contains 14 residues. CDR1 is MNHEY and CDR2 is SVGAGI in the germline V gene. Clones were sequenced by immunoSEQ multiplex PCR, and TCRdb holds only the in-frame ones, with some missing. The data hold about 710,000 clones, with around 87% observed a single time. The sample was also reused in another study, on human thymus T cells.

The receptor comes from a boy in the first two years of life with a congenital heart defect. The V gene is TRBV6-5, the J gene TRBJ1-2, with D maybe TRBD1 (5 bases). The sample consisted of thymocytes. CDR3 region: CASSAPGGPRGYTF. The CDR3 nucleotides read TGTGCCAGCAGTGCGCCGGGGGGACCTCGTGGCTACACCTTC.